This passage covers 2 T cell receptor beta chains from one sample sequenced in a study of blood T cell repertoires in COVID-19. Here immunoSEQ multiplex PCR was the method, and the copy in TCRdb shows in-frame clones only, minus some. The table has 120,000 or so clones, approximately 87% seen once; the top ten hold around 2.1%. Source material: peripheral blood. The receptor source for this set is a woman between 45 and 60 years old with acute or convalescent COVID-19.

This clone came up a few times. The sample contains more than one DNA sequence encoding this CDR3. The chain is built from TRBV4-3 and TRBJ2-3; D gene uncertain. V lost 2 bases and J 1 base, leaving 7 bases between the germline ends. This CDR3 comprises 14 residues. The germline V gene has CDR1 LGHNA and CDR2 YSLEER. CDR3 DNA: TGCGCCAGCAGCCAACGAACAGGCACAGATACGCAGTATTTT. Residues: CASSQRTGTDTQYF.

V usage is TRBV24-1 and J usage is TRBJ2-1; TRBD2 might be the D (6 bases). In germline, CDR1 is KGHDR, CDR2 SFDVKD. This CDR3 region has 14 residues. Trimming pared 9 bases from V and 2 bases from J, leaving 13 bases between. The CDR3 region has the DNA TGTGCCACCGGAGGGGCTTCGACCTACAATGAGCAGTTCTTC. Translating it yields CATGGASTYNEQFF.